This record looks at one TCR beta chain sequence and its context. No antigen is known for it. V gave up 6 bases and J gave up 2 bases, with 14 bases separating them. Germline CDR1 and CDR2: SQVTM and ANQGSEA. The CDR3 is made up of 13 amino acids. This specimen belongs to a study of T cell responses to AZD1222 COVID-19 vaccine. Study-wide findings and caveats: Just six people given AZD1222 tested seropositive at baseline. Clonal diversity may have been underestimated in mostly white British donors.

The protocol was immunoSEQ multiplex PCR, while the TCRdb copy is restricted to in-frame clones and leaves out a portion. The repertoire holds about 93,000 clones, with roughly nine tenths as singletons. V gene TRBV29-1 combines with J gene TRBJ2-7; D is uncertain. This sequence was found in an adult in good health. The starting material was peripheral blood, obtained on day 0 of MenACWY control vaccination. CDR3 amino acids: CSVQDAGPYEQYF. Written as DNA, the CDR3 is TGCAGCGTCCAGGACGCCGGCCCCTACGAGCAGTACTTC.